The rows below give T cell receptor beta chains drawn from one sample of a study of blood T cell repertoires in COVID-19. The data were produced by immunoSEQ multiplex PCR, yet TCRdb's version contains in-frame clones alone and is incomplete. There are approximately 270,000 clones in the sample; roughly 88% occur only once, and roughly 4% lies in the top ten. The source material was PBMCs or T cells enriched from blood (not recorded which). All receptors derive from a woman younger than 45 who had recovered from COVID-19. Each CDR3 is given with its conserved first and last residue. The D gene is left open where the match is weak. Clone size, where shown, is once, few, many, or a class for clones that have expanded.

j_gene | abundance | v_gene | len | d_gene | CDR3aa | CDR3nt
TRBJ1-2 | NA | TRBV6-6 | 14 | TRBD1 | CASRVPGQGFGYTF | TGTGCCAGCAGAGTCCCGGGACAGGGCTTTGGCTACACCTTC
TRBJ1-2 | NA | TRBV6-1 | 15 | TRBD1 | CASSEGTGGAYGYTF | TGTGCCAGCAGTGAAGGGACAGGGGGCGCCTATGGCTACACCTTC
TRBJ1-5 | NA | TRBV28 | 15 | NA | CATHSMGRGNQPQHF | TGTGCCACCCACAGCATGGGCAGGGGAAATCAGCCCCAGCATTTT
TRBJ1-1 | NA | TRBV10-3 | 12 | NA | CASASPVAEAFF | TGTGCCTCCGCCTCTCCAGTTGCTGAAGCTTTCTTT
TRBJ1-3 | NA | TRBV10-3 | 16 | TRBD1 | CAISESRQGTGNTIYF | TGTGCCATCAGTGAGTCCCGACAGGGGACGGGAAACACCATATATTTT
TRBJ2-7 | NA | TRBV7-3 | 14 | TRBD2 | CASSSGLGTYEQYF | TGTGCCAGCAGCTCGGGACTAGGGACCTACGAGCAGTACTTC
TRBJ2-2 | NA | TRBV7-2 | 15 | TRBD2 | CASSLGLAVTGELFF | TGTGCCAGCAGCTTAGGACTAGCTGTCACCGGGGAGCTGTTTTTT
TRBJ1-1 | NA | TRBV6-5 | 12 | TRBD1 | CASRDRGTEAFF | TGTGCCAGCAGGGACAGGGGCACTGAAGCTTTCTTT
TRBJ2-1 | NA | TRBV19 | 18 | TRBD2 | CASSSLAGVSFNHNEQFF | TGTGCCAGTAGCTCACTAGCGGGGGTTTCTTTTAACCACAATGAGCAGTTCTTC
TRBJ1-5 | NA | TRBV24-1 | 15 | NA | CATSPGHNSNQPQHF | TGTGCCACCAGTCCGGGACATAATAGCAATCAGCCCCAGCATTTT
TRBJ1-1 | NA | TRBV5-1 | 16 | TRBD1 | CASSLRGTGKGTEAFF | TGCGCCAGCAGCTTGAGAGGGACAGGGAAGGGTACTGAAGCTTTCTTT
TRBJ1-4 | NA | TRBV15 | 16 | TRBD1 | CATSRDTGTGSEKLFF | TGTGCCACCAGCAGAGATACTGGGACAGGGAGTGAAAAACTGTTTTTT
TRBJ2-3 | NA | TRBV7-2 | 15 | TRBD2 | CASSRTSGRGDTQYF | TGTGCCAGCAGCCGCACTAGCGGGAGGGGTGATACGCAGTATTTT
TRBJ2-1 | NA | TRBV6-5 | 15 | TRBD1 | CASSSDRRYYNEQFF | TGTGCCAGCAGTTCGGACAGGAGGTACTACAATGAGCAGTTCTTC
TRBJ1-3 | few | TRBV29-1 | 14 | NA | CSVDGTGSGNTIYF | TGCAGCGTTGACGGTACAGGGTCCGGAAACACCATATATTTT
TRBJ2-7 | NA | TRBV20-1 | 13 | TRBD2 | CSASGGSRYEQYF | TGCAGTGCTAGTGGCGGGAGTCGATACGAGCAGTACTTC
TRBJ2-7 | NA | TRBV19 | 16 | NA | CASSIERPTLIWEQYF | TGTGCCAGTAGTATAGAGAGGCCAACCTTGATTTGGGAGCAGTACTTC
TRBJ1-1 | few | TRBV29-1 | 13 | NA | CSVERGGGTEAFF | TGCAGCGTTGAAAGGGGGGGCGGCACTGAAGCTTTCTTT
TRBJ2-7 | NA | TRBV2 | 15 | TRBD1 | CASLGGTGGSYEQYF | TGTGCCAGCCTTGGAGGGACAGGGGGATCCTACGAGCAGTACTTC
TRBJ1-2 | once | TRBV6-6 | 15 | TRBD1 | CASRSQERGRGGYTF | TGTGCCAGCAGGTCACAGGAAAGGGGGCGCGGTGGCTACACCTTC
TRBJ2-7 | few | TRBV19 | 13 | TRBD2 | CASSKTSGSVQYF | TGTGCCAGTAGTAAGACTAGCGGGAGTGTGCAGTACTTC
TRBJ1-3 | NA | TRBV28 | 17 | NA | CASSPPGTPHSGNTIYF | TGTGCCAGCAGTCCCCCAGGGACACCACACTCTGGAAACACCATATATTTT